One and the same sample provided the 31 T cell receptor beta chains below, sequenced in a study of vaccination and CD4 T cells after COVID-19. Treatment specified: roughly 11-day PBMC culture with coronavirus spike peptide pools or control peptides (ViraFEST assay). At the Johns Hopkins FTIC core, DNA taken from cultured CD4+ T cells was sequenced by way of the Oncomine TCR Beta short-read assay. TCRdb fed the PCR reads into MiXCR, producing one record per CDR3 protein. This sample has fewer than 7,000 distinct CDR3 sequences, with 44% found just once. Their recognized antigens are unknown. The specimen was CD4+ T cells from blood, cultured in vitro. The receptors stem from a human donor who had recovered from COVID-19.

The table lists this clonotype with a few counts. The chain has TRBV5-6 and TRBJ2-5; a weak D match, TRBD1 (8 bases). CDR3 length equals 14 residues. Germline V gene sequence: CDR1 SGHDT, CDR2 YYEEEE. V was trimmed by 4 bases and J by 9 bases, leaving 19 bases between them. Written as DNA, the CDR3 is TGTGCCAGCAGCCGGGGGGACAGGAGGTCGGCCCAGTACTTC. Translated, it gives CASSRGDRRSAQYF.

The rearrangement links TRBV5-5 to TRBJ2-7; TRBD1 is a possible D gene (6 bases). The CDR3 extends over 14 amino acids. Germline CDR1 is SGHKS and CDR2 is YYEKEE (reference sequence). Trimming took off 4 bases at V and 2 bases at J, with 13 bases between the two ends. CDR3 loop: CASSRTVMAYEQYF. In nucleotides, the CDR3 is TGTGCCAGCAGCAGGACAGTGATGGCCTACGAGCAGTACTTC.

Only one count was recorded for this clonotype. The V gene is TRBV20-1, the J gene TRBJ2-3; possibly TRBD1 or TRBD2 for D (5 bases each). The CDR3 is 14 amino acids. Germline assignment: CDR1 DFQATT and CDR2 SNEGSKA (reference sequence). The CDR3 nucleotides read TGCGGGACGTACTTGGCCAAGAGCACAGATACGCAGTATTTT. Amino acid sequence: CGTYLAKSTDTQYF.

The table lists this clonotype with a count of one. The V and J genes are TRBV20-1 and TRBJ2-1; no firm D call. The CDR3 runs to 13 residues. Germline values: CDR1 DFQATT, CDR2 SNEGSKA (reference sequence). V was cut by 1 base and J by 6 bases, with 10 bases left in between. The CDR3 loop is CSARVDPRNEQFF. DNA for the CDR3: TGCAGTGCTAGAGTGGACCCCCGCAATGAGCAGTTCTTC.

This clonotype counts as medium-sized. The chain couples TRBV20-1 to TRBJ2-5, with TRBD2 as a possible D gene (6 bases). Germline V lookup: CDR1 DFQATT, CDR2 SNEGSKA (reference sequence). V was shortened by 1 base and J by 4 bases, with 13 bases between the two germline ends. The length of the CDR3 is 14 residues. CDR3 residues: CSARVGEAGETQYF. The CDR3 DNA follows: TGCAGTGCTAGAGTTGGGGAAGCGGGAGAGACCCAGTACTTC.

With regard to this clonotype: This may stem from a read error, because a much larger clone lies one nucleotide away. The CDR3 end shows no conserved phenylalanine or tryptophan, and so a read error is likely. The chain uses TRBV20-1 and TRBJ1-2; 8 positions match TRBD1. CDR1 and CDR2 from the germline V gene are DFQATT and SNEGSKA (reference sequence). V shed 5 bases and J 4 bases; nucleotides not matched to a gene: 6. The CDR3 contains 13 residues. CDR3 in DNA: TGCAGTGCTCAGGACAGGGCTCCCTATGGCTACACCTCC. Translated, it gives CSAQDRAPYGYTS.

V and J are TRBV6-1 and TRBJ2-7, with D possibly TRBD1 on 6 matching bases. CDR1 and CDR2 (germline): MNHNS, SASEGT. The V and J ends lost 10 bases and 2 bases respectively, with 12 bases between them. The CDR3 extends over 12 amino acids. The CDR3 coding sequence is TGTGCCACCTTGGGACAAGCCTACGAGCAGTACTTC. Residues: CATLGQAYEQYF.

A few counts support this clonotype. Here the CDR3 DNA reads TGTGCCAGCAGCCAGGGGGCCAATCAGCCCCAGCATTTT. This codes for CASSQGANQPQHF. The V and J genes are TRBV11-1 and TRBJ1-5, with 8 bases fitting TRBD1. Germline V gives CDR1 SGHAT, CDR2 FQDESV (reference sequence). There are 13 residues in the CDR3. With 5 bases clipped from V and 3 bases from J, the junction kept 0 bases outside the gene matches.

V and J are TRBV11-1 and TRBJ2-5; tentatively, D is TRBD2 (5 bases). From germline, CDR1 is SGHAT and CDR2 FQDESV (reference sequence). Trimming removed 2 bases from V and 4 bases from J, with 8 bases in between. The CDR3 length is 13 residues. The CDR3 sequence: CASSLLGRETQYF. The DNA of the CDR3 is TGTGCCAGCAGCTTATTGGGGAGAGAGACCCAGTACTTC.

This clonotype was observed a few times. This chain links TRBV20-1 with TRBJ2-7; D perhaps matches TRBD2 (6 bases). Trimming left V 1 base short and J 6 bases short, with 10 bases between. From germline, CDR1 is DFQATT and CDR2 SNEGSKA (reference sequence). The CDR3 runs 12 residues. This CDR3 is CSARVGRGEQYF. DNA of the CDR3: TGCAGTGCTAGAGTAGGGCGGGGCGAGCAGTACTTC.

The CDR3 sequence is CASSRSGRMTYEQYF. The CDR3 coding sequence is TGTGCCAGCAGCAGATCGGGACGTATGACCTACGAGCAGTACTTC. The chain combines TRBV6-1 with TRBJ2-7; the D gene could be TRBD1 or TRBD2 (5 bases each). The CDR3 is 15 residues long. In germline, CDR1 is MNHNS, CDR2 SASEGT. Deletions cut 6 bases from V and 2 bases from J, with 17 bases between.

The chain recombines TRBV6-1 with TRBJ1-2, with D perhaps matching TRBD1 (5 bases). The CDR3 sequence is 11 residues long. Germline CDR1 and CDR2: MNHNS and SASEGT. Deletions cut 8 bases from V and 8 bases from J, with 12 bases between. CDR3: CASGGYEGYTF. CDR3 coding DNA: TGTGCCAGCGGGGGATACGAGGGCTACACCTTC.

The V and J genes are TRBV2 and TRBJ1-5; D gene ambiguous. This CDR3 is 13 amino acids long. Germline loops: CDR1 SNHLY, CDR2 FYNNEI. V dropped 4 bases and J dropped 7 bases, with 11 bases sitting between them. This chain's CDR3 is CASSGEELQPQHF. The CDR3 nucleotides are TGTGCCAGCAGTGGTGAAGAGTTACAGCCCCAGCATTTT.

The V call is TRBV24-1, the J call TRBJ2-1, with a weak D call TRBD1 (5 bases). Trimming pared 2 bases from V and 9 bases from J, leaving 7 bases between. The germline gives CDR1 KGHDR, CDR2 SFDVKD. The CDR3 sequence is 12 residues long. The CDR3 bases are TGTGCCACCAGTGATTGGGGCGGTGAGCAGTTCTTC. This encodes CATSDWGGEQFF.

V is TRBV7-9 and J is TRBJ2-7; no firm D call. Germline V CDR1 and CDR2: SEHNR, FQNEAQ (reference sequence). The CDR3 is made up of 13 amino acids. Trimming took 0 bases from V and 3 from J, leaving 6 bases between them. Written as DNA, the CDR3 is TGTGCCAGCAGCTTAGCCGAGAGCTACGAGCAGTACTTC. The encoded protein is CASSLAESYEQYF.

V gene TRBV20-1 combines with J gene TRBJ2-5; no firm D call. Trimming removed 0 bases from V and 7 bases from J, with 18 bases in between. Germline lookup yields CDR1 DFQATT and CDR2 SNEGSKA (reference sequence). The CDR3 has 15 residues. The CDR3 spells CSARDQQAWVGTQYF. DNA for the CDR3: TGCAGTGCTAGAGATCAGCAAGCATGGGTGGGGACCCAGTACTTC.

The V and J genes are TRBV28 and TRBJ1-2; no definite D call. The length of the CDR3 is 13 residues. Trimming removed 6 bases at V and 3 bases at J, with 11 bases between. CDR1 is MDHEN, CDR2 SYDVKM, per germline. CDR3 bases: TGTGCCAGCAGCACCGCACGGGACTATGGCTACACCTTC. It specifies CASSTARDYGYTF.

This clonotype was seen a handful of times. V and J are TRBV20-1 and TRBJ2-7, with D maybe TRBD1 (5 bases). V lost 5 bases and J 2 bases, leaving 10 bases between the germline ends. Germline CDR1 and CDR2: DFQATT and SNEGSKA (reference sequence). CDR3 size: 12 residues. CDR3 in amino acids: CSASDTTYEQYF. The CDR3 DNA follows: TGCAGTGCTTCGGACACAACCTACGAGCAGTACTTC.

By sample fraction, this clonotype is medium-sized. V is TRBV20-1 and J is TRBJ2-5; no reliable D call. The CDR3 totals 12 residues. Germline-derived CDR1 and CDR2 are DFQATT and SNEGSKA (reference sequence). V was trimmed by 0 bases and J by 6 bases, leaving 8 bases between them. For the CDR3, the DNA is TGCAGTGCTAGAGAGGCGCTGCAGACCCAGTACTTC. As protein: CSAREALQTQYF.

This clonotype was detected a few times. CDR3 protein: CASSSSRRGIYGYTF. The CDR3 DNA reads TGTGCCAGCAGCTCCAGCAGGAGAGGGATCTATGGCTACACCTTC. The gene calls are TRBV7-9 and TRBJ1-2, with unresolved D. The CDR3 runs to 15 residues. Trimming shortened V by 4 bases and J by 4 bases, and 16 bases separated the two germline ends. Per germline, CDR1 SEHNR and CDR2 FQNEAQ (reference sequence).

The chain couples TRBV11-3 to TRBJ1-1; TRBD1 is a possible D gene (6 bases). Trimming took 7 bases from V and 0 from J, leaving 12 bases between them. The V gene's germline CDR1 is SGHNT and CDR2 YENEEA. CDR3 length equals 14 residues. The CDR3 is CASTLTGLNTEAFF. CDR3 coding DNA: TGTGCCAGCACCCTAACAGGGCTGAACACTGAAGCTTTCTTT.

The CDR3 bases are TGCAGTGCTCTAACGGGGACAGGGGGCATGTACGAGCAGTACTTC. This codes for CSALTGTGGMYEQYF. The chain employs TRBV20-1 and TRBJ2-7, with 12 bases fitting TRBD1. This CDR3 comprises 15 residues. The J segment lost 4 bases and the V segment lost 5 bases, leaving 9 bases of the junction unmatched. The germline V gene has CDR1 DFQATT and CDR2 SNEGSKA (reference sequence).

This clonotype has only one observation. The rearrangement uses TRBV5-6 and TRBJ2-7, with 8 nucleotides matching TRBD2. The V segment lost 6 bases and the J segment 3 bases; nucleotides outside the gene matches: 2. This CDR3 spans 12 amino acids. Per germline, CDR1 SGHDT and CDR2 YYEEEE. The CDR3 here is CASTRGGYEQYF. The CDR3, as DNA: TGTGCCAGCACCCGGGGGGGCTACGAGCAGTACTTC.

V gene TRBV21-1 combines with J gene TRBJ2-7; the DNA was not used to check the table's D call, TRBD2. TRBV21-1 is a pseudogene segment. The CDR3 has 14 amino acids. The CDR3 region is CASSRWAGADEQYF. CDR3 coding DNA: TGTGCCAGCAGCAGGTGGGCGGGAGCCGACGAGCAGTACTTC.

This clonotype was observed a few times. This chain uses TRBV20-1 with TRBJ2-5, with TRBD2 identical over 7 bases. This CDR3 spans 13 amino acids. Germline V gene lookup returns CDR1 DFQATT and CDR2 SNEGSKA (reference sequence). J gave up 1 base and V 6 bases, and 5 bases lay outside the gene matches. The CDR3 is CSALLAAQETQYF. The CDR3 DNA reads TGCAGTGCACTGCTAGCGGCCCAAGAGACCCAGTACTTC.

This clonotype came up a few times. This chain connects TRBV20-1 to TRBJ2-7; 11 bases align to TRBD1. In germline, CDR1 is DFQATT, CDR2 SNEGSKA (reference sequence). This CDR3 contains 14 residues. V lost 1 base and J lost 2; bases outside the gene matches: 1. CDR3 region: CSARGDRGTYEQYF. The DNA for the CDR3 is TGCAGTGCTAGAGGGGACAGGGGGACCTACGAGCAGTACTTC.

The chain joins TRBV6-2 or TRBV6-3 to TRBJ2-7; 10 nucleotides match TRBD2. Germline V gene lookup returns CDR1 MNHEY and CDR2 SVGEGT. CDR3 size: 14 residues. J gave up 2 bases and V 5 bases, and 3 bases lay outside the gene matches. This CDR3 is CASSALAGAYEQYF. For the CDR3, the DNA is TGTGCCAGCAGTGCCCTAGCGGGAGCCTACGAGCAGTACTTC.

The CDR3 region is CASSEEGATAQHF. The DNA for the CDR3 is TGCGCCAGCAGTGAGGAGGGGGCCACCGCCCAGCATTTT. J is TRBJ1-5 and V is TRBV10-2, with 7 positions matching TRBD1. Germline assignment: CDR1 WSHSY and CDR2 SAAADI. The trim removed 2 bases at V and 11 bases at J, leaving 6 bases unmatched. The CDR3 loop spans 13 amino acids.

This clonotype was detected only a few times. CDR3 coding DNA: TGCAGTGCACCAGGGGGCGTACGGGATGAGCAGTTCTTC. Translation gives CSAPGGVRDEQFF. The chain is built from TRBV20-1 and TRBJ2-1; TRBD1 matches 8 bases. CDR3 size: 13 residues. V shed 6 bases, J shed 8 bases, and the junction held 9 bases outside the gene matches. CDR1 is DFQATT and CDR2 is SNEGSKA in the germline V gene (reference sequence).

This clonotype was observed a handful of times. The rearrangement joins TRBV20-1 to TRBJ2-3; D gene unclear. Looked up from germline, CDR1 is DFQATT and CDR2 is SNEGSKA (reference sequence). This CDR3 region has 11 residues. Trimming took 1 base from V and 6 from J, leaving 5 bases between them. In nucleotides, the CDR3 is TGCAGTGCTAGAGTAGCCGATACGCAGTATTTT. Translating it yields CSARVADTQYF.

This clonotype was detected a few times. The chain recombines TRBV7-9 with TRBJ1-1; D is possibly TRBD1 (5 bases). Germline V gene lookup returns CDR1 SEHNR and CDR2 FQNEAQ (reference sequence). Trimming pared 5 bases from V and 2 bases from J, leaving 6 bases between. This CDR3 region has 12 residues. The CDR3 loop is CASSQGNTEAFF. In nucleotides, the CDR3 is TGTGCCAGCAGCCAGGGTAACACTGAAGCTTTCTTT.